What follows describes a single TCR beta chain. Its antigen remains unidentified. Per-base quality was not reported, and no clone a single base away is much larger than it. TCR beta libraries were generated from genomic DNA with the immunoSEQ kit, following the manufacturer's recommendations. To prepare libraries, a first multiplex PCR with proprietary primers was run, followed by a second PCR that added unique barcodes, and a bead cleanup was done after each round. A kit-provided positive control reaction and a negative control reaction were included in every sample batch. The final libraries were assessed on an Agilent 4200 TapeStation D1000 ScreenTape, pooled by volume, and quantified by qPCR. Sequencing was performed on an Illumina NextSeq500 with a MidOutput 150-cycle cartridge, and 156 Read1 and 15 Index1 cycles were run with kit custom primers. The pooled library was loaded at 1.0 pM, and about 21% PhiX control was spiked in. Per the original workflow: The vendor-processed data were analyzed in R, and a clonotype was defined as all T cells that share the same CDR3 nucleotide sequence. In the clone abundance analyses, frequencies were normalized to the 10,000 most abundant clones in each sample. Before analysis, public T cell clones were removed, and these numbered fewer than six per sample on average. Tumor-enriched and baseline blood-enriched clonotypes were defined by at least a 32-fold difference in abundance between compartments. A beta-binomial differential abundance model was used to identify clonotypes that expanded or contracted between blood time points. Tumor-blood repertoire similarity was measured with the Baroni-Urbani and Buser coefficient, and groups were compared using two-tailed Wilcoxon tests in R. This is the immuneACCESS table as TCRdb keeps it, with only in-frame sequences that have V and J called. A part of the clones is gone; compared with another copy, unresolved V genes explain less than half, and the rest is unexplained. For V, J and clone size, that table is used; D and trimming come from the DNA. The sample includes 150,000 to 160,000 clones, with around 90% observed a single time. The ten top clones hold under 15% of the sample.

V lost 3 bases and J lost 7 bases; the stretch between them is 13 bases long. Including the terminal cysteine and phenylalanine, the CDR3 comprises 13 residues. The DNA shown is the 39-base CDR3, in frame from base 1. The germline V gene (reference sequence) supplies CDR1 SGHNT and CDR2 YYREEE. The sample originates from a study of radiation and T cells in renal cell carcinoma (dated by TCRdb to 2018 to 2021). In the study overall: The samples were obtained from a clinical trial, where primary renal cell carcinomas were treated with 15 Gy stereotactic body radiation therapy and then removed by nephrectomy 4 weeks afterward. A total of around 50 samples underwent TCR beta sequencing, made up of approximately 26 tumors and about 27 peripheral blood samples. A total of 3.5 million to 4.5 million unique CDR3 nucleotide sequences, encoding 2.5 million to 3 million unique CDR3 amino acid sequences, were found across all 50 or so samples.

The time point label of this sample denotes: blood 2 weeks post-SBRT. The treatment or condition tag for this specimen amounts to: 15 Gy SBRT to primary tumor, nephrectomy 4 weeks later. To follow tumor-enriched clonotypes, peripheral blood was collected serially from radiation-treated patients at baseline and again at 2 weeks and 4 weeks after SBRT. Every patient's renal cell carcinoma showed clear cell pathology. Genomic DNA for TCR sequencing was prepared using the QIAamp DNA Blood Mini Kit (Qiagen). The analyses included just those samples that passed every quality control check. The paper's findings and limits, for the study overall: In blood, the top tumor clonotypes increased from baseline to 2 weeks after radiation and then shrank by 4 weeks, which suggests a temporary expansion of tumor-resident clones. Effects of radiation dose or scheduling on the TCR repertoire could not be addressed with the single-armed trial design. Because pretreatment tumor biopsies were not available, the baseline intratumoral presence of clonotypes could not be determined. Blood repertoire dynamics were not followed beyond 4 weeks after treatment.

The source of this sequence is a woman aged 45-65 years with renal cell carcinoma. The receptor chain draws on TRBV5-4 and TRBJ1-1; no D gene can be assigned with confidence. The sequences come from blood, collected from a patient whose treatment included radiotherapy and nephrectomy. The CDR3 is CASSSAGRFEAFF. The DNA sequence follows: TGTGCCAGCAGCTCGGCCGGACGGTTTGAAGCTTTCTTT. The reference TRBV5-4 and TRBJ1-1 proteins fill in what lies around the CDR3, so the full variable domain reads ETGVTQSPTHLIKTRGQQVTLRCSSQSGHNTVSWYQQALGQGPQFIFQYYREEENGRGNFPPRFSGLQFPNYSSELNVNALELDDSALYLCASSSAGRFEAFFGQGTRLTVV.